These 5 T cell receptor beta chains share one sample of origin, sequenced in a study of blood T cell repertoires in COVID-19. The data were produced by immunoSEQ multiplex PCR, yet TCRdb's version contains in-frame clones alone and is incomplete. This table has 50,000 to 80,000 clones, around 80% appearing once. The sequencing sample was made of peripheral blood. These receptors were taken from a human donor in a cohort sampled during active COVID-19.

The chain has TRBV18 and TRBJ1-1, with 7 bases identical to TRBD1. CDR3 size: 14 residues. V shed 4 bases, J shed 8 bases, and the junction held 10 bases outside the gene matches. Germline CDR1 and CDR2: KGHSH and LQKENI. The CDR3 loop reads CASSLRDRAGEAFF. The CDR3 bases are TGTGCCAGCTCACTACGAGACAGGGCGGGGGAAGCTTTCTTT.

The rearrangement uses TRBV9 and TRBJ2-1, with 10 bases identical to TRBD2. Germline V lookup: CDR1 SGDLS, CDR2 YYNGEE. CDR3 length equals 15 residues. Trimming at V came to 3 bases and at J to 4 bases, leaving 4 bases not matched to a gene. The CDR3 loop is CASSGGLADYNEQFF. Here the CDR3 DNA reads TGTGCCAGCAGCGGAGGACTAGCGGATTACAATGAGCAGTTCTTC.

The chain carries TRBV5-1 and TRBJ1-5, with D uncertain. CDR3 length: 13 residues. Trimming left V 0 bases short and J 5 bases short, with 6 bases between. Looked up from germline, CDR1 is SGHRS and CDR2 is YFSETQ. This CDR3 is CASSLASDQPQHF. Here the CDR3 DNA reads TGCGCCAGCAGCTTGGCCTCGGATCAGCCCCAGCATTTT.

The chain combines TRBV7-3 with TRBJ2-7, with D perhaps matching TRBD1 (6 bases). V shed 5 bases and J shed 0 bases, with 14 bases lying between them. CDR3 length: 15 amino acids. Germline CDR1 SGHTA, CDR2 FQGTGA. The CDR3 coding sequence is TGTGCCAGCAGCCCAGCGACAGGAGACTCCTACGAGCAGTACTTC. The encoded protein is CASSPATGDSYEQYF.

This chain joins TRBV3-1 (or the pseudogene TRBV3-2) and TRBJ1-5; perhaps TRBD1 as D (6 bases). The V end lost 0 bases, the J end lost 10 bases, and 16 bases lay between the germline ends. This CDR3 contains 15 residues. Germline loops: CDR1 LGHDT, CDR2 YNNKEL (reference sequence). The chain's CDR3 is CASSQDGGTRIPQHF. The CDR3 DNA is TGTGCCAGCAGCCAAGATGGTGGGACAAGGATTCCCCAGCATTTT.